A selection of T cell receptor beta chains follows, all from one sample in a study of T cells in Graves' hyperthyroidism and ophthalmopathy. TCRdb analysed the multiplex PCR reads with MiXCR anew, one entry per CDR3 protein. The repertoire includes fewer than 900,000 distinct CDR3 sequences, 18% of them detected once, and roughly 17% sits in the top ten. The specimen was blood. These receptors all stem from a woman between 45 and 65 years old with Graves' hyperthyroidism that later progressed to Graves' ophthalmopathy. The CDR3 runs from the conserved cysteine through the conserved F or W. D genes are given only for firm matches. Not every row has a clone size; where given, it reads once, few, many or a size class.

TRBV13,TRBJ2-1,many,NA,CASSLGGLGNEQFF,TGTGCCAGCAGCTTAGGGGGCCTGGGCAATGAGCAGTTCTTC
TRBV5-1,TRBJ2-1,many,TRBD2,CASSDTSGGYNEQFF,TGCGCCAGCAGCGATACTAGCGGGGGCTACAATGAGCAGTTCTTC
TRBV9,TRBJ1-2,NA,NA,CASSAISKNYGYTF,TGTGCCAGCAGCGCCATAAGTAAGAACTATGGCTACACCTTC
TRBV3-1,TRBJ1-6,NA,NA,CASSQERGPGDNSPLHF,TGTGCCAGCAGCCAAGAGCGGGGGCCTGGGGATAATTCACCCCTCCACTTT
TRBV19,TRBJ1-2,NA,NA,CASSATSLIYGYTF,TGTGCCAGTAGCGCCACTTCCCTGATCTATGGCTACACCTTC
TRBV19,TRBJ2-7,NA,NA,CASSIAPQGSRYEQYF,TGTGCCAGTAGTATTGCTCCCCAGGGGAGTCGGTACGAGCAGTACTTC
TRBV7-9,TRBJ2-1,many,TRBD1,CASSRQGINEQFF,TGTGCCAGCAGCCGACAGGGGATCAATGAGCAGTTCTTC
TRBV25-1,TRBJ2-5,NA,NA,CASTWVGTQYF,TGTGCCAGCACCTGGGTGGGGACCCAGTACTTC
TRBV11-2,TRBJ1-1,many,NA,CASSLRSDRKTEAFF,TGTGCCAGCAGCTTACGTAGCGACAGGAAAACTGAAGCTTTCTTT
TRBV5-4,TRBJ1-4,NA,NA,CASRRDIATNEKLFF,TGTGCCAGCAGGCGGGACATTGCAACTAATGAAAAACTGTTTTTT
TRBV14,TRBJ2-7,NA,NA,CASSHHSTRSYEQYF,TGTGCCAGCAGCCATCACAGTACTCGCTCCTACGAGCAGTACTTC
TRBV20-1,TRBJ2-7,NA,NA,CSARIWYEQYF,TGCAGTGCTAGGATCTGGTACGAGCAGTACTTC
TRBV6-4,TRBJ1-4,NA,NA,CASTAKTGTREKLFF,TGTGCCAGCACCGCAAAAACAGGGACTCGTGAAAAACTGTTTTTT
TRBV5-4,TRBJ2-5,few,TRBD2,CASSSKRGDQETQYF,TGTGCCAGCAGCTCTAAACGGGGGGACCAAGAGACCCAGTACTTC
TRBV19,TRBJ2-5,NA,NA,CASSINGLEIQDGTQYF,TGTGCCAGTAGTATAAATGGACTCGAAATTCAAGATGGGACCCAGTACTTC
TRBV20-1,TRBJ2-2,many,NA,CSARSGGVYAGELFF,TGCAGTGCTAGGAGTGGTGGGGTTTACGCCGGGGAGCTGTTTTTT
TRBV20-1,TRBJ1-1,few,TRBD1,CSAPVPGQGPEAFF,TGCAGTGCCCCAGTTCCGGGACAGGGACCTGAAGCTTTCTTT
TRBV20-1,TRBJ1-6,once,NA,CSARDGGSPLHF,TGCAGTGCTAGAGATGGAGGCTCACCCCTCCACTTT
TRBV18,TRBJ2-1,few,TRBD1,CASSPRDRAGNEQFF,TGTGCCAGCTCACCACGCGACAGGGCGGGCAATGAGCAGTTCTTC
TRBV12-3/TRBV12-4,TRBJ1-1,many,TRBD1,CASNIAGGRNTEAFF,TGTGCCAGCAACATAGCAGGGGGCCGGAACACTGAAGCTTTCTTT
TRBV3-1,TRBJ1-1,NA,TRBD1,CASSLYRGEAFF,TGTGCCAGCAGTTTATACAGGGGAGAAGCTTTCTTT
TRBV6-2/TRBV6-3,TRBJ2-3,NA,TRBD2,CASRRASGVDTQYF,TGTGCCAGCAGACGGGCTAGCGGGGTCGATACGCAGTATTTT
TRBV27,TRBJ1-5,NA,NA,CASSLLSPRAGQPQHF,TGTGCCAGCAGTTTATTATCGCCCAGGGCTGGTCAGCCCCAGCATTTT
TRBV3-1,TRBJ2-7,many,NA,CASSQGRVGYEQYF,TGTGCCAGCAGCCAAGGTAGGGTAGGGTACGAGCAGTACTTC
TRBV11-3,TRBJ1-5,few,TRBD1,CASSVDRADSNQPQHF,TGTGCCAGCAGCGTAGACAGGGCTGATAGCAATCAGCCCCAGCATTTT
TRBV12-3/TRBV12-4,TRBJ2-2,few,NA,CASEGFGELFF,TGTGCCAGCGAGGGGTTCGGGGAGCTGTTTTTT
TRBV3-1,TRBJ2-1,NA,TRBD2,CASTQRASGGGNEQFF,TGTGCCAGCACCCAGCGGGCTTCGGGGGGGGGCAATGAGCAGTTCTTC
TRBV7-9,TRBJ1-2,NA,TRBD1,CASILRTGADGANYGYTF,TGTGCCAGCATCCTCCGAACAGGGGCCGACGGAGCTAACTATGGCTACACCTTC
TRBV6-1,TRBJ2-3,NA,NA,CASSEAGGATDTQYF,TGTGCCAGCAGTGAAGCTGGGGGGGCTACAGATACGCAGTATTTT
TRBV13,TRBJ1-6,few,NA,CASSLRQGSYNSPLHF,TGTGCCAGCAGCTTAAGGCAGGGCTCCTATAATTCACCCCTCCACTTT
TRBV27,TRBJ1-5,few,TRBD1,CASSPQGYPYNQPQHF,TGTGCCAGCAGTCCACAGGGGTATCCCTACAATCAGCCCCAGCATTTT
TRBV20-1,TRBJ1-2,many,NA,CSASAGADGYTF,TGCAGTGCTAGCGCAGGGGCGGATGGCTACACCTTC
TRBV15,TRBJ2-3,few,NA,CATSSDQGPDTQYF,TGTGCCACCAGCAGTGACCAGGGGCCAGATACGCAGTATTTT
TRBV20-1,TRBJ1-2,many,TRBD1,CSAKGTGRYGYTF,TGCAGTGCTAAGGGGACAGGGCGCTATGGCTACACCTTC
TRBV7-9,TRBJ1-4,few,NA,CASSLQYATNEKLFF,TGTGCCAGCAGCTTGCAGTATGCAACTAATGAAAAACTGTTTTTT
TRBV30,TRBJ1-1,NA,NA,CAWSEHRLNTEAFF,TGTGCCTGGAGTGAACACAGGTTGAACACTGAAGCTTTCTTT
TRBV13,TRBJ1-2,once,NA,CASSLKTVSNYGYTF,TGTGCCAGCAGCTTAAAAACAGTTTCAAACTATGGCTACACCTTC
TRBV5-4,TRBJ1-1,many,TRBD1,CASSWRGGGTEAFF,TGTGCCAGCAGCTGGAGAGGGGGCGGCACTGAAGCTTTCTTT
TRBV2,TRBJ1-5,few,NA,CASSEAQGRNQPQHF,TGTGCCAGCAGTGAAGCACAGGGTAGGAATCAGCCCCAGCATTTT
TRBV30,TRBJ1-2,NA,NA,CAWSMNYGYTF,TGTGCCTGGAGTATGAACTATGGCTACACCTTC
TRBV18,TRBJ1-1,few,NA,CASSPETGLRNTEAFF,TGTGCCAGCTCACCAGAGACTGGGTTGCGGAACACTGAAGCTTTCTTT
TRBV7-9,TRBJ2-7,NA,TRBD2,CASSFPPRGAVYEQYF,TGTGCCAGCAGCTTCCCACCGCGGGGGGCCGTCTACGAGCAGTACTTC
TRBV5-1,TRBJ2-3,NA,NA,CASSLARYTDTQYF,TGCGCCAGCAGCTTGGCCAGGTACACAGATACGCAGTATTTT
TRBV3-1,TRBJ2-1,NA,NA,CASSQGDRGQFF,TGTGCCAGCAGCCAAGGGGACCGGGGGCAGTTCTTC
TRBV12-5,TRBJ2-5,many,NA,CASGTGQPQETQYF,TGTGCTAGTGGAACTGGACAGCCCCAAGAGACCCAGTACTTC